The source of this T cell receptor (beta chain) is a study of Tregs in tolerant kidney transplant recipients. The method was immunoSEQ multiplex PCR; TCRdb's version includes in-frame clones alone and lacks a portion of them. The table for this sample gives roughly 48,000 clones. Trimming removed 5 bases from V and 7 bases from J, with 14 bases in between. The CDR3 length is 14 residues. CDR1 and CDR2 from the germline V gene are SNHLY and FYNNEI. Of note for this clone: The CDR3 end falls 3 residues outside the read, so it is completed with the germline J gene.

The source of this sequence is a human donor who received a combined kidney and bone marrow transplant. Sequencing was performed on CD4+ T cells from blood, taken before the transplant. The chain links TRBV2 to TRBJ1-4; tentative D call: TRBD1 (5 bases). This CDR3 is CASSSGGVPEKLFF. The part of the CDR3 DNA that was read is TGTGCCAGCAGTTCCGGGGGAGTTCCTGAAAAA.